Below, 5 T cell receptor beta chains from the same sample are listed, as sequenced in a study of CD4+ T cells in melanoma. Repertoires were generated with immunoSEQ multiplex PCR, while TCRdb's copy carries only in-frame clones and drops some. The sample lists under 10,000 clones; more than 60% were seen once. Sample: cells from a culture (not recorded whether cultured in vitro). The receptors were gathered from a human donor with melanoma.

The V and J genes are TRBV21-1 and TRBJ1-5; the D call TRBD1 from the table was never checked on the DNA. TRBV21-1 is given as a pseudogene. CDR3 length equals 15 residues. The CDR3 sequence is CASSNPGQANQPQHF. For the CDR3, the DNA is TGTGCCAGCAGCAACCCCGGTCAGGCCAATCAGCCCCAGCATTTT.

This clone was picked up a small number of times. V usage is TRBV4-2 and J usage is TRBJ2-5; 8 bases map to TRBD2. V shed 5 bases and J 2 bases; nucleotides not matched to a gene: 7. CDR1 is LGHNA and CDR2 is YNFKEQ in the germline V gene. The length of the CDR3 is 15 residues. CDR3 sequence (DNA): TGTGCCAGCAGCTGGCCCGGGACTAGACAAGAGACCCAGTACTTC. Its translation is CASSWPGTRQETQYF.

This chain joins TRBV7-9 and TRBJ1-2; weak D call: TRBD1 (5 bases). Germline V lookup: CDR1 SEHNR, CDR2 FQNEAQ (reference sequence). The CDR3 consists of 12 residues. The V end was cut by 8 bases, the J end by 7 bases, with 14 bases between. The CDR3 is CASAPQGGGYTF. CDR3 sequence (DNA): TGTGCCAGCGCCCCTCAGGGAGGTGGCTACACCTTC.

The chain employs TRBV6-5 and TRBJ1-1; a weak D match, TRBD1 (5 bases). V shed 2 bases and J shed 6 bases, with 13 bases lying between them. From germline, CDR1 is MNHEY and CDR2 SVGAGI. The CDR3 runs to 14 residues. The CDR3 DNA is TGTGCCAGCAGTTACATGGGGGGGTTGGCTGAAGCTTTCTTT. Amino acids: CASSYMGGLAEAFF.

The chain employs TRBV30 and TRBJ2-1; 9 bases agree with TRBD2. Germline lookup yields CDR1 GTSNPN and CDR2 SVGIG (reference sequence). J was trimmed by 8 bases and V by 7 bases; bases with no gene match: 15. CDR3 length: 15 amino acids. The CDR3 region is CALQAGGTSWDEQFF. Here the CDR3 DNA reads TGTGCCTTGCAAGCGGGGGGAACCTCTTGGGATGAGCAGTTCTTC.